The 30 T cell receptor beta chains below all came from one sample that was sequenced in a study of T cells after yellow fever vaccination. Using its own MiXCR run on the 5' RACE reads, TCRdb lists one record per CDR3 protein. The profile shows hundreds of thousands of distinct CDR3 sequences, around 20% of them singletons. This specimen consisted of PBMCs, obtained before the yellow fever booster vaccination. These receptors were collected from a man between 18 and 29 years old who received the YFV17D yellow fever vaccine.

This sequence joins TRBV11-2 and TRBJ1-4; TRBD1 is a possible D gene (5 bases). The germline gives CDR1 SGHAT, CDR2 FQNNGV. This CDR3 region has 14 residues. Trimming removed 0 bases from V and 8 bases from J, with 10 bases in between. The CDR3 region is CASSLDRVEEKLFF. CDR3 bases: TGTGCCAGCAGCTTAGACAGGGTGGAGGAAAAACTGTTTTTT.

The rearrangement links TRBV19 to TRBJ2-2; 7 nucleotides line up with TRBD1. The CDR3 totals 14 residues. V dropped 8 bases and J dropped 3; count of bases not matched to a gene: 6. Germline V gene sequence: CDR1 LNHDA, CDR2 SQIVND (reference sequence). Here the CDR3 reads CASQQGRDTGELFF. CDR3 in DNA: TGTGCCAGTCAACAGGGGAGAGACACCGGGGAGCTGTTTTTT.

This clonotype came up a few times. The genes are TRBV6-1 and TRBJ2-7; no clear D gene. There are 13 residues in the CDR3. The germline V and J ends were trimmed by 3 bases and 3 bases, with 9 bases remaining between them. Germline V gives CDR1 MNHNS, CDR2 SASEGT. Here the CDR3 reads CASSEVELYEQYV. CDR3 DNA sequence: TGTGCCAGCAGTGAGGTGGAACTCTACGAGCAGTACGTC.

The CDR3 nucleotides are TGTGCCAGCAGTCCTAGGACAGTGAACACTGAAGCTTTCTTT. This sequence encodes CASSPRTVNTEAFF. The V and J genes are TRBV2 and TRBJ1-1; a weak D match, TRBD1 (6 bases). Per germline, CDR1 SNHLY and CDR2 FYNNEI. V was cut by 5 bases and J by 0 bases, with 10 bases left in between. The CDR3 runs 14 residues.

This clonotype was seen at least ten times. The chain carries TRBV10-3 and TRBJ2-7; 7 bases fit TRBD2. The germline V gene has CDR1 ENHRY and CDR2 SYGVKD. Germline trimming cut 11 bases from V and 7 bases from J; bases unmatched to any gene: 14. The CDR3 runs 13 residues. This CDR3 reads CAAGGEGISEQYV. The DNA of the CDR3 is TGTGCCGCTGGTGGGGAGGGAATCTCGGAGCAGTACGTC.

The rearrangement links TRBV6-5 to TRBJ2-5, with D possibly TRBD2 on 5 matching bases. CDR1 is MNHEY and CDR2 is SVGAGI in the germline V gene. V lost 10 bases to trimming and J lost 9 bases, with 21 bases between them. The CDR3 has 13 amino acids. CDR3 protein: CATGPGRDGAQYF. For the CDR3, the DNA is TGTGCCACCGGACCCGGGCGAGACGGGGCCCAGTACTTC.

J is TRBJ2-1 and V is TRBV3-1; 14 bases match TRBD2. Germline CDR1 is LGHDT and CDR2 is YNNKEL (reference sequence). V trimming: 1 base; J trimming: 9 bases; junction bases outside the gene matches: 5. This CDR3 spans 16 amino acids. CDR3 DNA sequence: TGTGCCAGCAGCCAAGCAGGACTAGCGGGGGGAGTTGAGCAGTTCTTC. This sequence encodes CASSQAGLAGGVEQFF.

This clonotype was observed at least ten times. The chain recombines TRBV7-2 with TRBJ2-2; 10 positions match TRBD1. This CDR3 region has 14 residues. Germline V gene lookup returns CDR1 SGHTA and CDR2 FQGNSA. J was trimmed by 4 bases and V by 5 bases; bases with no gene match: 1. The CDR3 spells CASSRQGATGELFF. As DNA, the CDR3 is TGTGCCAGCAGCCGACAGGGGGCCACCGGGGAGCTGTTTTTT.

This clonotype was counted a few times. The J gene is TRBJ1-1, the V gene TRBV5-1; TRBD1 aligns across 8 bases. CDR1 is SGHRS and CDR2 is YFSETQ in the germline V gene. Trimming took 0 bases from V and 3 from J; bases not matched to a gene: 4. The CDR3 covers 15 residues. The CDR3 nucleotides read TGCGCCAGCAGCTTGGCAGGGGGCCGGCACACTGAAGCTTTCTTT. Its translation is CASSLAGGRHTEAFF. The full variable domain, in which reference TRBV5-1 and TRBJ1-1 provide the parts outside the CDR3, is KAGVTQTPRYLIKTRGQQVTLSCSPISGHRSVSWYQQTPGQGLQFLFEYFSETQRNKGNFPGRFSGRQFSNSRSEMNVSTLELGDSALYLCASSLAGGRHTEAFFGQGTRLTVV.

This clonotype was detected a few times. The J gene is TRBJ2-5, the V gene TRBV3-1; TRBD2 aligns across 8 bases. Germline CDR1 LGHDT, CDR2 YNNKEL (reference sequence). CDR3 length equals 14 residues. The V segment lost 8 bases and the J segment 4 bases; nucleotides outside the gene matches: 9. CDR3 sequence reads: CASSAGALRETQYF. CDR3 coding DNA: TGTGCCAGCTCAGCGGGGGCCTTACGAGAGACCCAGTACTTC.

The chain employs TRBV12-3 or TRBV12-4 and TRBJ2-1, with 13 bases identical to TRBD2. The CDR3 covers 15 residues. With V trimmed by 2 bases and J by 7 bases, 2 bases remained unmatched. CDR3 region: CASSLMGLAGNEQFF. The CDR3 DNA is TGTGCCAGCAGTTTAATGGGACTAGCGGGAAATGAGCAGTTCTTC.

The rearrangement joins TRBV9 to TRBJ1-1; the D is unclear. The CDR3 loop spans 13 amino acids. From germline, CDR1 is SGDLS and CDR2 YYNGEE. Between the trimmed V and J ends, which lost 1 base and 4 bases, there was a span of 8 bases. CDR3: CASSVSTGTEAFF. CDR3 DNA sequence: TGTGCCAGCAGCGTATCAACTGGCACTGAAGCTTTCTTT.

This clonotype was observed a few times. The rearrangement joins TRBV6-4 to TRBJ2-6; 9 bases are shared with TRBD1. The CDR3 is 19 residues long. Germline CDR1 reads MRHNA; CDR2 reads SNTAGT. J lost 0 bases, V lost 3 bases, and 9 bases had no gene match. The CDR3 reads CASSDRPGTGYSGANVLTF. As DNA, the CDR3 is TGTGCCAGCAGTGATAGACCCGGGACAGGGTACTCTGGGGCCAACGTCCTGACTTTC.

This clonotype was observed a handful of times. This chain joins TRBV14 and TRBJ2-5, with a weak D call TRBD2 (6 bases). CDR3 size: 15 residues. The germline gives CDR1 SGHDN, CDR2 FVKESK. The V gene lost 0 bases and the J gene lost 4 bases, with 12 bases spanning the gap. The CDR3 DNA reads TGTGCCAGCAGCCAAGATCTAGGGAGGCCAGAGACCCAGTACTTC. The encoded protein is CASSQDLGRPETQYF.

This clonotype was observed a few times. V usage is TRBV7-2 and J usage is TRBJ1-1, with D hard to call. Germline V CDR1 and CDR2: SGHTA, FQGNSA. V lost 5 bases and J 0 bases, leaving 13 bases between the germline ends. This CDR3 has 15 residues. DNA for the CDR3: TGTGCCAGCAGCAAGATGGGTCAAGTGAACACTGAAGCTTTCTTT. Translation gives CASSKMGQVNTEAFF.

This clonotype occurred a few times. The chain uses TRBV7-9 and TRBJ2-7, with 7 nucleotides matching TRBD1. Germline CDR1 and CDR2: SEHNR and FQNEAQ (reference sequence). This CDR3 is 13 amino acids long. With 5 bases clipped from V and 3 bases from J, the junction kept 4 bases outside the gene matches. In DNA, the CDR3 is TGTGCCAGCAGCCCCTGGGACAGCTACGAGCAGTACTTC. Translated, it gives CASSPWDSYEQYF.

The chain is built from TRBV5-6 and TRBJ1-1; D is uncertain. V lost 0 bases, J lost 3 bases, and 12 bases lay in between. The CDR3 is 15 amino acids. CDR1 SGHDT and CDR2 YYEEEE come from the germline V gene. CDR3 loop: CASSLVWAADTEAFF. As DNA, the CDR3 is TGTGCCAGCAGCTTGGTTTGGGCTGCGGACACTGAAGCTTTCTTT.

A few counts support this clonotype. The chain recombines TRBV28 with TRBJ2-7, with 10 bases identical to TRBD1. From germline, CDR1 is MDHEN and CDR2 SYDVKM. The CDR3 has 14 amino acids. Germline trimming cut 6 bases from V and 6 bases from J; bases unmatched to any gene: 8. The CDR3: CASSPRGTGVEQYV. The CDR3 bases are TGTGCCAGCAGCCCTAGGGGGACAGGGGTCGAGCAGTACGTC.

The chain carries TRBV12-3 or TRBV12-4 and TRBJ2-3; maybe TRBD2 (7 bases). The V end was cut by 5 bases, the J end by 5 bases, with 17 bases between. This CDR3 is built from 15 residues. The DNA for the CDR3 is TGTGCCAGCAGTCTGAGGGGGGGGGGCGGAGATACGCAGTATTTT. Translation gives CASSLRGGGGDTQYF.

The rearrangement uses TRBV12-3 or TRBV12-4 and TRBJ2-5, with 10 positions matching TRBD2. The CDR3 sequence is 15 residues long. Germline trimming cut 6 bases from V and 2 bases from J; bases unmatched to any gene: 6. The CDR3 loop is CASSSSGGRQETQYF. CDR3 nucleotide sequence: TGTGCCAGCAGCTCTAGCGGGGGCAGGCAAGAGACCCAGTACTTC.

The chain has TRBV12-3 or TRBV12-4 and TRBJ1-5; 8 nucleotides align to TRBD1. After removal of 6 bases from V and 6 bases from J, the junction contained 4 bases not matched to a gene. The CDR3 extends over 13 amino acids. CDR3 in amino acids: CASSPQGAQPQHF. The CDR3 nucleotides are TGTGCCAGCAGCCCCCAGGGGGCTCAGCCCCAGCATTTT.

At least ten counts were recorded for this clonotype. The chain uses TRBV7-2 and TRBJ1-2, with TRBD1 matching 7 bases. CDR3 size: 13 residues. V lost 4 bases and J lost 2; bases outside the gene matches: 1. In germline, CDR1 is SGHTA, CDR2 FQGNSA. The CDR3 is CASSSGQNYGYTF. The DNA of the CDR3 is TGTGCCAGCAGCTCGGGACAGAACTATGGCTACACCTTC.

The chain employs TRBV7-3 and TRBJ2-3; TRBD1 matches at 12 bases. The length of the CDR3 is 19 residues. In germline, CDR1 is SGHTA, CDR2 FQGTGA. V shed 5 bases and J 1 base; nucleotides not matched to a gene: 13. CDR3 nucleotides: TGTGCCAGCAGCCCGAAGGGGGGACAGGGGGCCGTAGGCACAGATACGCAGTATTTT. It specifies CASSPKGGQGAVGTDTQYF.

The chain is built from TRBV4-3 and TRBJ2-7, with 7 bases identical to TRBD1. V trimming: 3 bases; J trimming: 2 bases; junction bases outside the gene matches: 7. The CDR3 totals 15 residues. Germline V CDR1 and CDR2: LGHNA, YSLEER. The CDR3 loop is CASSHTWDSPYEQYF. The CDR3 DNA follows: TGCGCCAGCAGCCACACCTGGGACAGCCCCTACGAGCAGTACTTC.

This clonotype was counted between two and nine times. V is TRBV20-1 and J is TRBJ2-7; weak D call: TRBD2 (6 bases). Germline-derived CDR1 and CDR2 are DFQATT and SNEGSKA (reference sequence). Trimming left V 0 bases short and J 4 bases short, with 13 bases between. The CDR3 runs to 14 residues. CDR3 amino acids: CSARDRDFEYEQYF. CDR3 nucleotide sequence: TGCAGTGCTAGAGACCGGGACTTTGAGTACGAGCAGTACTTC.

This sequence joins TRBV4-2 and TRBJ2-7; maybe TRBD1 (5 bases). Trimming cost V 0 bases and J 2 bases, with 11 bases left between them. In germline, CDR1 is LGHNA, CDR2 YNFKEQ. The CDR3 is 15 residues long. CDR3 nucleotide sequence: TGTGCCAGCAGCCAAGACGCAGGGAAAACCTACGAGCAGTACTTC. It yields the protein CASSQDAGKTYEQYF.

This clonotype was seen a handful of times. CDR3 DNA: TGCAGTGCAAACCGTGGCAGCCTAAATACTGAAGCTTTCTTT. Translated, it gives CSANRGSLNTEAFF. The chain recombines TRBV20-1 with TRBJ1-1; D not certain. The V end lost 6 bases, the J end lost 5 bases, and 19 bases lay between the germline ends. CDR1 is DFQATT, CDR2 SNEGSKA, per germline (reference sequence). The CDR3 is 14 residues long.

The rearrangement uses TRBV7-9 and TRBJ2-5, with D perhaps TRBD1 or TRBD2 (6 bases each). Trimming cost V 0 bases and J 5 bases, with 16 bases left between them. Germline V CDR1 and CDR2: SEHNR, FQNEAQ (reference sequence). The CDR3 length is 16 residues. Written as DNA, the CDR3 is TGTGCCAGCAGCTTAGCTCGGGGGCATCCGCCCGAGACCCAGTACTTC. It encodes CASSLARGHPPETQYF.

The table lists this clonotype with a few counts. DNA of the CDR3: TGTGCCAGCAGCCGAGTCGGCTCCGGGGAGCTGTTTTTT. Its translation is CASSRVGSGELFF. The V gene is TRBV7-2, the J gene TRBJ2-2; D is uncertain. The germline V gene encodes CDR1 SGHTA and CDR2 FQGNSA. The CDR3 length is 13 residues. V lost 5 bases to trimming and J lost 6 bases, with 10 bases between them.

The rearrangement uses TRBV5-1 and TRBJ2-7; perhaps TRBD2 as D (7 bases). Germline V gene sequence: CDR1 SGHRS, CDR2 YFSETQ. The CDR3 is 14 residues long. V was trimmed by 3 bases and J by 4 bases, leaving 14 bases between them. CDR3 sequence (DNA): TGCGCCAGCAGCTCAGGGAGGGGGAGGTACGAGCAGTACTTC. Amino acids: CASSSGRGRYEQYF.